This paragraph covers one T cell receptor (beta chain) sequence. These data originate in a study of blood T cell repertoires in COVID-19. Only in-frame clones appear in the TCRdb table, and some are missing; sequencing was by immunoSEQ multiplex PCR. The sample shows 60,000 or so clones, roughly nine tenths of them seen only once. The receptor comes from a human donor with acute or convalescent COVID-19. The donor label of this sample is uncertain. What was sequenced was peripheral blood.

The CDR3 protein is CASNRDRVYEKLFF. The CDR3 nucleotides read TGTGCCAGCAACAGGGACAGGGTGTATGAAAAACTGTTTTTT. V is TRBV6-5 and J is TRBJ1-4; 9 bases map to TRBD1. Trimming took 7 bases from V and 6 from J; bases not matched to a gene: 6. Germline-derived CDR1 and CDR2 are MNHEY and SVGAGI. The CDR3 runs 14 residues.